Below, one T cell receptor (beta chain) is given with its context. Its antigen is unidentified. Produced via immunoSEQ multiplex PCR; TCRdb's table is partial and in-frame only. The sample lists tens of thousands of clones, 80% to 90% seen once, with just under 5% in the top ten. Germline lookup yields CDR1 LGHDT and CDR2 YNNKEL (reference sequence). The CDR3 consists of 14 residues. Trimming pared 4 bases from V and 0 bases from J, leaving 7 bases between. This entry is derived from a study of T cell responses to AZD1222 COVID-19 vaccine. Study overall: Second-dose timings of about 4 or about 12 weeks were pooled.

The study, taken as a whole, reports: In a largely white British group with more females than males, clonal diversity was possibly underestimated. Two AZD1222 doses significantly raised spike-specific TCR breadth and depth over controls. Along spike, vaccine-associated CD4 TCRs were found throughout, with dominance at 160-218 and 743-854.

The TCR comes from an adult in good health. The chain couples TRBV3-1 (or the pseudogene TRBV3-2) to TRBJ2-1; D uncertain. Sequenced here: peripheral blood, sampled on day 0 of AZD1222 vaccination. The CDR3, as DNA: TGTGCCAGCAGCCGTCAAAGCTCCTACAATGAGCAGTTCTTC. The encoded protein is CASSRQSSYNEQFF.